This T cell receptor (beta chain) originates from a study of molecular identifiers for immune sequencing clone quantification. Study outcomes and limitations: Over 98% of effector molecules, but under 1% in naive cells, were held by clones with more than 20 RNA copies.

The CDR3 totals 19 residues. J gave up 1 base and V 1 base, and 8 bases lay outside the gene matches. Germline lookup yields CDR1 SEHNR and CDR2 FQNEAQ (reference sequence). As concerns this clonotype: What it recognizes is unknown.

One entry per CDR3 protein results from TCRdb running MiXCR on the PCR reads. The repertoire holds 90,000 to 120,000 distinct CDR3 sequences, with about 35% as singletons. Sequenced input: naive CD8+ T cells from blood, with Jurkat cell RNA spiked in. The subset was: FACS-sorted CD8+CD4-CCR7+CD45RA+ naive T cells. The chain carries TRBV7-9 and TRBJ2-6, with TRBD1 identical over 9 bases. The receptor's source is a human donor in good health. Some libraries in this study had Jurkat cell RNA spiked in. CDR3 loop: CASSLVGDRGSSGANVLTF. DNA of the CDR3: TGTGCCAGCAGCTTAGTTGGTGACAGGGGGAGTTCTGGGGCCAACGTCCTGACTTTC.